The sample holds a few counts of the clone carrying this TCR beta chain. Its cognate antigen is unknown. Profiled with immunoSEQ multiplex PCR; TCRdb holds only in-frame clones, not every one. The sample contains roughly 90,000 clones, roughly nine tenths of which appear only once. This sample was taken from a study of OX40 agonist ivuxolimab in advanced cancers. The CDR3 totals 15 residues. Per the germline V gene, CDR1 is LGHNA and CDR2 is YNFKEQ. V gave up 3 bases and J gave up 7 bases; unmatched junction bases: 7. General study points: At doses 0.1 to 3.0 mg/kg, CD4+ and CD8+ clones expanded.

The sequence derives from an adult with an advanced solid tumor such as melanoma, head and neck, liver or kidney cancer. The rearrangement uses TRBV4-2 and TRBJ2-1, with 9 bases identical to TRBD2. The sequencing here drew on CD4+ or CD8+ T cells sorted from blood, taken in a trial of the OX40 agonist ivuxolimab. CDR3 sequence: CASSHGGRATNEQFF. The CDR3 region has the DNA TGTGCCAGCAGCCACGGCGGGAGGGCCACGAATGAGCAGTTCTTC.